This T cell receptor beta chain was observed in a study of blood T cell repertoires in COVID-19. Assay used: immunoSEQ multiplex PCR; TCRdb lists only in-frame clones, some missing. This repertoire shows over 250,000 clones, 90% found once; its top ten account for 2% to 3%. The specimen was PBMCs or T cells enriched from blood (not recorded which). The source of this sequence is a man in his 60s who had recovered from COVID-19.

The CDR3 sequence: CASSERLAESSYEQYF. The CDR3 region has the DNA TGCGCCAGCAGTGAGAGGTTGGCGGAAAGCTCCTACGAGCAGTACTTC. This rearrangement joins TRBV10-2 to TRBJ2-7; no reliable D call. This CDR3 is 16 amino acids long. V was cut by 2 bases and J by 0 bases, with 14 bases left in between. Per the germline V gene, CDR1 is WSHSY and CDR2 is SAAADI.